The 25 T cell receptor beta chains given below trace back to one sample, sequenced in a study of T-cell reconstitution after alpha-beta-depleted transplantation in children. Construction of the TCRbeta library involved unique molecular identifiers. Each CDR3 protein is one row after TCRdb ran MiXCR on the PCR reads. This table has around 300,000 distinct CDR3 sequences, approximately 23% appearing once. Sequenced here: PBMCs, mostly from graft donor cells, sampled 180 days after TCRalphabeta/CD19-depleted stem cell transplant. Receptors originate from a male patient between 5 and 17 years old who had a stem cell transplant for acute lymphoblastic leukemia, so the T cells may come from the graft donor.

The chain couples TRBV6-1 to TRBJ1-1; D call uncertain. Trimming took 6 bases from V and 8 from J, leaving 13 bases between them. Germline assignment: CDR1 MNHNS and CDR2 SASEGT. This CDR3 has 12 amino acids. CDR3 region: CASSGNNEEAFF. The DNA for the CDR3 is TGTGCCAGCAGCGGGAACAACGAGGAAGCTTTCTTT.

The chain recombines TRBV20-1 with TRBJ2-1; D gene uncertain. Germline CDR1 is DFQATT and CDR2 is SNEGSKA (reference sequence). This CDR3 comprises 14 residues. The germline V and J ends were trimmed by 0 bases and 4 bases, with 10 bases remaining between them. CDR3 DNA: TGCAGTGCTAGAGATCTCGCCTTATACAATGAGCAGTTCTTC. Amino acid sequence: CSARDLALYNEQFF.

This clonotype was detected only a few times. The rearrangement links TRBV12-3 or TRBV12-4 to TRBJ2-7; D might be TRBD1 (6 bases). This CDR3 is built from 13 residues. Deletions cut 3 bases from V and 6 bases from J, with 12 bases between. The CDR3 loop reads CASSLHRVGEQYF. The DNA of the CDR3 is TGTGCCAGCAGTTTGCACAGGGTCGGCGAGCAGTACTTC.

CDR3 region: CASSASGQGYQETQYF. CDR3 DNA: TGCGCCAGCAGCGCATCGGGACAGGGGTACCAAGAGACCCAGTACTTC. This chain uses TRBV5-1 with TRBJ2-5; 10 bases match TRBD1. This CDR3 comprises 16 residues. From germline, CDR1 is SGHRS and CDR2 YFSETQ. V gave up 4 bases and J gave up 0 bases; unmatched junction bases: 6.

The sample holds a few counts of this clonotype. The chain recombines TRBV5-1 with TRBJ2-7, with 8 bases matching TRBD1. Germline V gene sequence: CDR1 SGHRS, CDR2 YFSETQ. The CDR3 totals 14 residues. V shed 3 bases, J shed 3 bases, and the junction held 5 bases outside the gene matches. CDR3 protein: CASSSRQGFYEQYF. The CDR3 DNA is TGCGCCAGCAGCTCCCGACAGGGGTTCTACGAGCAGTACTTC.

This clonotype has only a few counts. CDR3 sequence reads: CSAREGAEAFF. DNA for the CDR3: TGCAGTGCTAGAGAGGGAGCTGAAGCTTTCTTT. The chain recombines TRBV20-1 with TRBJ1-1, with no clear D. The CDR3 runs 11 residues. V shed 0 bases and J shed 6 bases, with 5 bases lying between them. The germline V gene has CDR1 DFQATT and CDR2 SNEGSKA (reference sequence).

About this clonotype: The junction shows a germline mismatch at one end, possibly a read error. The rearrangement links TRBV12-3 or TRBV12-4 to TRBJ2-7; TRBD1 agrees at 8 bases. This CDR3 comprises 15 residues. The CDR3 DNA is TGTGCCAGCAGTTCACTGGACAGGGACCCCTACGAGCAGCACTTC. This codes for CASSSLDRDPYEQHF.

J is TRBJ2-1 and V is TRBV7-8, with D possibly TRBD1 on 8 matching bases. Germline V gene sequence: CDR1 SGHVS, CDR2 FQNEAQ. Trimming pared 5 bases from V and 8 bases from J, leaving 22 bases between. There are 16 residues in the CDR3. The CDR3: CASSLFWLADRDEQFF. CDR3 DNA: TGTGCCAGCAGCCTCTTTTGGCTAGCGGACAGGGATGAGCAGTTCTTC.

The chain's CDR3 is CASSPKTSPGTYGYTF. The CDR3 DNA is TGTGCCAGCAGCCCCAAAACCTCGCCGGGGACCTATGGCTACACCTTC. V usage is TRBV9 and J usage is TRBJ1-2, with a tentative D call TRBD1 (5 bases). Germline V gene sequence: CDR1 SGDLS, CDR2 YYNGEE. There are 16 residues in the CDR3. V lost 4 bases and J lost 4, with 20 bases in between.

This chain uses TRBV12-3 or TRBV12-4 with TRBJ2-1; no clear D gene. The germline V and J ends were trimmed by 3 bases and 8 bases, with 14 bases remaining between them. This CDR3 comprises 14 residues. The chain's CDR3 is CASSFGVSIHEQFF. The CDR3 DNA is TGTGCCAGCAGTTTTGGGGTTAGCATCCATGAGCAGTTCTTC.

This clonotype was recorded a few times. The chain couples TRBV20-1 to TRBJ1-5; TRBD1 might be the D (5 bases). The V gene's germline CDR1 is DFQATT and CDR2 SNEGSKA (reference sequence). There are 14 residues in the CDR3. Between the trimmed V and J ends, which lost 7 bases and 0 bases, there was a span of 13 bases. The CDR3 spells CSVGVGSSNQPQHF. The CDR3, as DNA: TGCAGTGTAGGGGTTGGTAGTAGCAATCAGCCCCAGCATTTT.

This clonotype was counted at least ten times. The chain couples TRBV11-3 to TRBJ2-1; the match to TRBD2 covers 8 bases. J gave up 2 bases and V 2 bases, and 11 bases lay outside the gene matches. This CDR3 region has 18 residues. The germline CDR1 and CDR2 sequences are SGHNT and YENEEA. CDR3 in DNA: TGTGCCAGCAGCTTACGTGGTTTAGCGGGAATCGCCTACAATGAGCAGTTCTTC. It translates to CASSLRGLAGIAYNEQFF.

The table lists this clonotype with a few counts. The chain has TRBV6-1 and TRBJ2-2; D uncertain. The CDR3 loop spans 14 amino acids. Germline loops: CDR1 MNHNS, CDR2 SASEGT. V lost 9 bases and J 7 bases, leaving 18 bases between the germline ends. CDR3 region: CASTAPYSVGELFF. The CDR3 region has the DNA TGTGCCAGTACCGCCCCGTACAGTGTCGGGGAGCTGTTTTTT.

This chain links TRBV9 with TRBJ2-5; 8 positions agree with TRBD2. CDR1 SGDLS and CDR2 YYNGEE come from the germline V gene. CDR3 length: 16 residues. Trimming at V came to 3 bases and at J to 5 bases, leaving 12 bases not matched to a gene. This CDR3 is CASSALGGAGEETQYF. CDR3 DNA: TGTGCCAGCAGCGCCCTCGGGGGGGCCGGGGAGGAGACCCAGTACTTC.

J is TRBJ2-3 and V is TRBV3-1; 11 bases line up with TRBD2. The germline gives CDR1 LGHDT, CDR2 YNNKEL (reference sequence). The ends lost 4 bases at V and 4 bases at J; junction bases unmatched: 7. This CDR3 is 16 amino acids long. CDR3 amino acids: CASSPRLAGSSDTQYF. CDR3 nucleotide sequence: TGTGCCAGCAGCCCTCGACTAGCGGGATCGTCAGATACGCAGTATTTT.

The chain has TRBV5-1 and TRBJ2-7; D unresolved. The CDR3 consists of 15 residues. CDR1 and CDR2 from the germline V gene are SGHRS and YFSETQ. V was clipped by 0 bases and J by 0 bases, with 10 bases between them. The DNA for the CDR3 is TGCGCCAGCAGCTTGGCGGCCAGCGCCTCCTACGAGCAGTACTTC. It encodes CASSLAASASYEQYF.

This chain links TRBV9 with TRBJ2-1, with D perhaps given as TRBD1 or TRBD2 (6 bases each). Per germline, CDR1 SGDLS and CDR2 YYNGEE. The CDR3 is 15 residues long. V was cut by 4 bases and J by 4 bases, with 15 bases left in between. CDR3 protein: CASSSRGVGYNEQFF. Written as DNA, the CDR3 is TGTGCCAGCAGCAGTAGGGGGGTGGGTTACAATGAGCAGTTCTTC.

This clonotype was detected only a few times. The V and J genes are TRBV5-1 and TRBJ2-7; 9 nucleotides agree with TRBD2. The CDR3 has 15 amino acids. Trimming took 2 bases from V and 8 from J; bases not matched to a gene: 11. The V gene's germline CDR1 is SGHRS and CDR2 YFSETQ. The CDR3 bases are TGCGCCAGCAGCTTACTAGCGGGCACCCCTACGCAGCAGTACTTC. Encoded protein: CASSLLAGTPTQQYF. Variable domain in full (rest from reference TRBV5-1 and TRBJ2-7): KAGVTQTPRYLIKTRGQQVTLSCSPISGHRSVSWYQQTPGQGLQFLFEYFSETQRNKGNFPGRFSGRQFSNSRSEMNVSTLELGDSALYLCASSLLAGTPTQQYFGPGTRLTVT.

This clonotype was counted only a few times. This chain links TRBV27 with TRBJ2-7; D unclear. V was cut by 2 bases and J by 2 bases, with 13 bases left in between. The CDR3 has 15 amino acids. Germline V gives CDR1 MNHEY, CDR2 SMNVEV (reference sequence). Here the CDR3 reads CASSLKSHGAYEQYF. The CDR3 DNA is TGTGCCAGCAGTTTAAAGTCCCACGGTGCCTACGAGCAGTACTTC.

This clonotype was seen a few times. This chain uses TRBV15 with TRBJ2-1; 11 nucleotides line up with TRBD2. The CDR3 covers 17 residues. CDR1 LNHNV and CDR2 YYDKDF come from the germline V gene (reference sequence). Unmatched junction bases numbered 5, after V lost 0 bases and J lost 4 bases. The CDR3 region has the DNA TGTGCCACCAGCAGAGATGTGGGACTAGCGGCTTACAATGAGCAGTTCTTC. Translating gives CATSRDVGLAAYNEQFF.

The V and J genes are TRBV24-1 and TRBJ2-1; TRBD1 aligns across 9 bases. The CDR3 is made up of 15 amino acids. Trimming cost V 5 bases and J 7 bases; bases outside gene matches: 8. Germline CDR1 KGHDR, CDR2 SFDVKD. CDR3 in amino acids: CATSGTGTGYNEQFF. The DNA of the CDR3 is TGTGCCACCAGTGGTACCGGGACAGGGTATAATGAGCAGTTCTTC.

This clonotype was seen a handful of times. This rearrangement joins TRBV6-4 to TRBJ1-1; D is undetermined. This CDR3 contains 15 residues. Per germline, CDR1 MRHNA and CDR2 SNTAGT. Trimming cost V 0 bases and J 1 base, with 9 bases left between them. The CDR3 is CASSDSIGRNTEAFF. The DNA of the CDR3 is TGTGCCAGCAGTGACTCGATAGGAAGGAACACTGAAGCTTTCTTT.

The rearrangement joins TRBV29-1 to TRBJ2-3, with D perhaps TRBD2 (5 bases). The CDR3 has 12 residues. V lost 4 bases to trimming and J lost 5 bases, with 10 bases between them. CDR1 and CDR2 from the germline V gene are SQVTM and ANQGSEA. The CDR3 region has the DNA TGCAGCGTTGCGGGGAGAGGAGATACGCAGTATTTT. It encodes CSVAGRGDTQYF.

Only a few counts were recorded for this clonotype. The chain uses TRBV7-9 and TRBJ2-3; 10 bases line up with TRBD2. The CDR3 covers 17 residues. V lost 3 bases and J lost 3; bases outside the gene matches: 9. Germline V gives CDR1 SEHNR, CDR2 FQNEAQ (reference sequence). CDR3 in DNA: TGTGCCAGCAGCTTGGGGGCTAGCGGGAGTAGGACAGATACGCAGTATTTT. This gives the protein CASSLGASGSRTDTQYF.

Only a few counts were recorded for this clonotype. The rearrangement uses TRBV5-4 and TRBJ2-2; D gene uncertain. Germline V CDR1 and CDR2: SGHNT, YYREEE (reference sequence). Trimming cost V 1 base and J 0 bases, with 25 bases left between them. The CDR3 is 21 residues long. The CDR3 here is CASSLRNGMAAGGTNTGELFF. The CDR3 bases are TGTGCCAGCAGCTTGAGGAACGGTATGGCGGCCGGTGGGACGAACACCGGGGAGCTGTTTTTT.